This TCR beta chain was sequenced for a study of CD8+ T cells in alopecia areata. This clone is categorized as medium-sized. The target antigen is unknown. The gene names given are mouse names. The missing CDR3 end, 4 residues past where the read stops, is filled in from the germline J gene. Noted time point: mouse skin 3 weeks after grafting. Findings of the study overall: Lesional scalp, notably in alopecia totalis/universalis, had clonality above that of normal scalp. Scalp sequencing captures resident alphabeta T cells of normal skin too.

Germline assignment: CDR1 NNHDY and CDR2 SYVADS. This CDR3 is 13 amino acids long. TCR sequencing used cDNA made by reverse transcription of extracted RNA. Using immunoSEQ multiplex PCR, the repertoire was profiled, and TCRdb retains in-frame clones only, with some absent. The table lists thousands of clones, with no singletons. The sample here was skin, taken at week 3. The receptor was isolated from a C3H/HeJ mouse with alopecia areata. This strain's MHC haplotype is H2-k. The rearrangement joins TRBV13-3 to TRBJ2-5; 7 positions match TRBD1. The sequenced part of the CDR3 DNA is TGTGCCAGCAGTCACAGGGGAAGGGAC. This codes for CASSHRGRD. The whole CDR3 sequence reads CASSHRGRDTQYF.